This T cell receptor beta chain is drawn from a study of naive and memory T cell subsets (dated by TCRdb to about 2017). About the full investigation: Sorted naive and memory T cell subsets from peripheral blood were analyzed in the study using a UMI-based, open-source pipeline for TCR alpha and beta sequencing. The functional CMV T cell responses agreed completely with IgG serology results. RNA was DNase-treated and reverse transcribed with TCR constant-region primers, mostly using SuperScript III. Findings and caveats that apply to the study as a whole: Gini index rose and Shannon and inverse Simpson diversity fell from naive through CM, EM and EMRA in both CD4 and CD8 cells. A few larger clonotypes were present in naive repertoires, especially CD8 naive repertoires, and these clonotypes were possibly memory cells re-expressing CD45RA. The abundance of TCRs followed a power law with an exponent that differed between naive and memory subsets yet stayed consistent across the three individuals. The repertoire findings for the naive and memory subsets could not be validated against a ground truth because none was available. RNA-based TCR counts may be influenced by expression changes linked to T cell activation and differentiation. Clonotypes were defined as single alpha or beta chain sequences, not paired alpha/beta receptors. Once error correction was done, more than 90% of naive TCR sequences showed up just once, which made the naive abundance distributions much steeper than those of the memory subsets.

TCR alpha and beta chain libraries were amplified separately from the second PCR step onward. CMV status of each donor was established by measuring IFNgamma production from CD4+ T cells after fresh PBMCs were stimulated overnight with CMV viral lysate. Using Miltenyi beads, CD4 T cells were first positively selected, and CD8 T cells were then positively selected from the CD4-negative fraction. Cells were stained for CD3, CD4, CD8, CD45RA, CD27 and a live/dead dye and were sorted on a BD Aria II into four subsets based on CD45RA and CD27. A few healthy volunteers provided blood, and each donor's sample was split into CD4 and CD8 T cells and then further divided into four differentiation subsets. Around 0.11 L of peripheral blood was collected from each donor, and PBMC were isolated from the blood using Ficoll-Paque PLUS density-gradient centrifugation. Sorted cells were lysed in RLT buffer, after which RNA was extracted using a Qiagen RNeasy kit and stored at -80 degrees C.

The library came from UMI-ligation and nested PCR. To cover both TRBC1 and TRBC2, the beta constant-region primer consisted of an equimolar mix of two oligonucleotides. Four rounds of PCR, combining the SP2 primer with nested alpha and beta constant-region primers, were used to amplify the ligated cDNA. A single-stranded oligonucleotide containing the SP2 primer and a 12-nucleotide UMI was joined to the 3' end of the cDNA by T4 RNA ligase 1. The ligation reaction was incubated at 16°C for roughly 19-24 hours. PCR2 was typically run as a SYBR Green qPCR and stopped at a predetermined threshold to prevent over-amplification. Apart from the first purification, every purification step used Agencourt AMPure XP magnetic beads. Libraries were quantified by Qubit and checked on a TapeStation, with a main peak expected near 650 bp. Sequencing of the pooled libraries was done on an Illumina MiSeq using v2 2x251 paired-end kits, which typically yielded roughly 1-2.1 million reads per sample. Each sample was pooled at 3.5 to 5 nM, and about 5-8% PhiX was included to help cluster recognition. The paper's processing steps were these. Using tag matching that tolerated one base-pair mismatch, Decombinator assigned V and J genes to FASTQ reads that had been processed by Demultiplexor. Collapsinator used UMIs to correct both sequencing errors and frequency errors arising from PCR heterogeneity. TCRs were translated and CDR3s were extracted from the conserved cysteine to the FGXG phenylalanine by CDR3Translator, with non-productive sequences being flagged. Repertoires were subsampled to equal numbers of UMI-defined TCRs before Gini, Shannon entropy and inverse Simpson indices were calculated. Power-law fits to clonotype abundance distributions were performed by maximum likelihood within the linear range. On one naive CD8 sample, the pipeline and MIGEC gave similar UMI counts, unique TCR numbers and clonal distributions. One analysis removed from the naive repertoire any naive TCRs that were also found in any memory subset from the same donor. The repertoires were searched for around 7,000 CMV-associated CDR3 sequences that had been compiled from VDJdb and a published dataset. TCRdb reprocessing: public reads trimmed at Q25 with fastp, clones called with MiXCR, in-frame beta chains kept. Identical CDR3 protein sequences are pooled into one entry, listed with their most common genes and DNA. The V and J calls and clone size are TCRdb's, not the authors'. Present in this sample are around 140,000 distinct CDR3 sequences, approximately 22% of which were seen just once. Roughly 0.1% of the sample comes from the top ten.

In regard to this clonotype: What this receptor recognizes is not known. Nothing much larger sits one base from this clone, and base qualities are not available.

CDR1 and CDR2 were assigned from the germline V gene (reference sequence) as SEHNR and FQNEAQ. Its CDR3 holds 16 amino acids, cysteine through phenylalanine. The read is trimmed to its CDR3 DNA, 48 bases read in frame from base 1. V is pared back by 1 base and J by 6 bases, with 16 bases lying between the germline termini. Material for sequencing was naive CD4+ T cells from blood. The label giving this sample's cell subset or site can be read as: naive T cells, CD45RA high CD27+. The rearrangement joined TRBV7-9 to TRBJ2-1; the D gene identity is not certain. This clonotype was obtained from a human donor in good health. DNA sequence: TGTGCCAGCAGCTTAGTGGCTGGACCCCCGCCCAATGAGCAGTTCTTC. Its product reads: CASSLVAGPPPNEQFF.